This is a list of T cell receptor beta chains from one sample in a study of cytomegalovirus exposure and HLA in healthy donors. Only in-frame clones appear in the TCRdb table, and some are missing; sequencing was by immunoSEQ multiplex PCR. The sample has approximately 150,000 clones, approximately 82% seen once. The sample was PBMCs. The receptor set was obtained from a woman aged 60-75 years in good health and CMV-seropositive. CDR3s include the opening cysteine and the closing phenylalanine or tryptophan. A D gene is named only where the DNA matches it firmly. Part of the rows lack a size; the others show once, few, many or a class for expanded clones.

v_call	d_call	clone_size	j_call	cdr3_aa	cdr3_nt
TRBV5-1	TRBD1	.	TRBJ1-6	CASSLGTGDNSPLHF	TGCGCCAGCAGCTTGGGTACAGGGGATAATTCACCCCTCCACTTT
TRBV14	.	.	TRBJ1-1	CASSQVTGTEAFF	TGTGCCAGCAGCCAAGTTACGGGGACTGAAGCTTTCTTT
TRBV28	TRBD1	.	TRBJ2-3	CASSFRQGHTDTQYF	TGTGCCAGCAGTTTTAGACAGGGACACACAGATACGCAGTATTTT
TRBV7-6	TRBD2	.	TRBJ2-1	CASSLAGGSPYNEQFF	TGTGCCAGCAGCTTAGCAGGCGGGAGCCCCTACAATGAGCAGTTCTTC
TRBV29-1	TRBD1	.	TRBJ2-2	CSVTTGKGMNTGELFF	TGCAGCGTTACGACAGGGAAGGGAATGAATACCGGGGAGCTGTTTTTT
TRBV11-3	.	.	TRBJ2-1	CASSPGWAGTPKNEQFF	TGTGCCAGCAGCCCAGGGTGGGCGGGGACCCCGAAAAATGAGCAGTTCTTC
TRBV4-3	.	.	TRBJ2-1	CASSQEAGGKYNEQFF	TGCGCCAGCAGCCAAGAAGCGGGCGGAAAATACAATGAGCAGTTCTTC
TRBV7-9	.	.	TRBJ1-2	CALLNQGGYTF	TGTGCCCTCCTGAACCAGGGGGGCTACACCTTC
TRBV30	.	.	TRBJ1-1	CAWSFSGRRTEAFF	TGTGCCTGGAGTTTTTCGGGTCGTAGAACTGAAGCTTTCTTT
TRBV7-2	TRBD2	few	TRBJ2-2	CASSLRLAGANTGELFF	TGTGCCAGCAGCTTGAGACTAGCGGGAGCGAACACCGGGGAGCTGTTTTTT
TRBV6-1	TRBD2	.	TRBJ2-1	CASSERAGGVLGEQFF	TGTGCCAGCAGTGAACGGGCGGGAGGCGTCTTGGGTGAGCAGTTCTTC
TRBV28	.	.	TRBJ2-2	CASSQTTGAGELFF	TGTGCCAGCAGTCAAACCACAGGCGCCGGGGAGCTGTTTTTT
TRBV19	TRBD1	.	TRBJ1-2	CASSLQGEGGYTF	TGTGCCAGTAGTCTACAGGGGGAAGGTGGCTACACCTTC
TRBV7-6	TRBD2	.	TRBJ2-5	CASSFLTSGQETQYF	TGTGCCAGCAGCTTCCTGACTAGCGGACAAGAGACCCAGTACTTC
TRBV7-8	TRBD2	.	TRBJ2-3	CASSPTPLRLAGADTQYF	TGTGCCAGCAGCCCCACCCCTCTCCGACTAGCGGGAGCAGATACGCAGTATTTT
TRBV6-6	TRBD1	.	TRBJ2-7	CASSYGQGAYEQYF	TGTGCCAGCAGTTATGGACAGGGGGCGTACGAGCAGTACTTC
TRBV6-1	.	few	TRBJ2-6	CASSEALSVTGANVLTF	TGTGCCAGCAGTGAAGCGCTTAGTGTGACTGGGGCCAACGTCCTGACTTTC
TRBV29-1	TRBD2	.	TRBJ2-3	CSVEEAGGGPDTQYF	TGCAGCGTTGAGGAGGCGGGAGGGGGGCCAGATACGCAGTATTTT
TRBV4-1	TRBD2	few	TRBJ2-3	CASSPTSGVSTDTQYF	TGCGCCAGCAGCCCGACTAGCGGAGTTAGCACAGATACGCAGTATTTT
TRBV28	.	few	TRBJ2-7	CASSFVRGYEQYF	TGTGCCAGCAGTTTTGTCAGGGGTTACGAGCAGTACTTC
TRBV19	TRBD2	.	TRBJ2-3	CAAMASGSRTDTQYF	TGTGCCGCCATGGCTAGCGGGAGCCGCACAGATACGCAGTATTTT
TRBV2	.	.	TRBJ2-7	CASSDSPGNEQYF	TGTGCCAGCAGTGATAGCCCGGGGAACGAGCAGTACTTC
TRBV28	TRBD1	.	TRBJ1-1	CASTPTGRGFEAFF	TGTGCCAGCACTCCGACAGGGAGAGGGTTTGAAGCTTTCTTT
TRBV2	TRBD2	.	TRBJ2-1	CASSGTSGRAGGIEQFF	TGTGCCAGCAGCGGGACTAGCGGGAGGGCCGGAGGGATTGAGCAGTTCTTC
TRBV6-6	.	.	TRBJ2-1	CASSYATQGNNEQFF	TGTGCCAGCAGTTACGCAACACAGGGCAACAATGAGCAGTTCTTC
TRBV5-1	TRBD2	.	TRBJ2-7	CASSLLAGGNYEQYF	TGCGCCAGCAGCTTACTAGCGGGAGGTAACTACGAGCAGTACTTC
TRBV11-2	TRBD1	.	TRBJ2-6	CASSRTGASSGANVLTF	TGTGCCAGCAGCCGGACAGGGGCCTCCTCTGGGGCCAACGTCCTGACTTTC
TRBV4-3	TRBD1	.	TRBJ2-2	CASSQDTGGLYLGELFF	TGCGCCAGCAGCCAAGATACAGGGGGACTCTACCTCGGGGAGCTGTTTTTT
TRBV27	.	.	TRBJ1-5	CASSRGGGNQPQHF	TGTGCCAGCAGTCGGGGTGGGGGCAATCAGCCCCAGCATTTT
TRBV4-1	TRBD2	.	TRBJ2-7	CASSQLGLAGDGEQYF	TGCGCCAGCAGCCAACTAGGACTAGCGGGAGATGGGGAGCAGTACTTC
TRBV7-7	TRBD2	.	TRBJ2-1	CASSLAGGGDEQFF	TGTGCTAGCAGCTTAGCGGGAGGAGGCGATGAGCAGTTCTTC
TRBV28	TRBD2	.	TRBJ2-7	CASSGGGQLGEQYF	TGTGCCAGCAGTGGCGGGGGGCAGCTAGGGGAGCAGTACTTC
TRBV5-6	.	.	TRBJ2-5	CASSLISQETQYF	TGTGCCAGCAGCTTGATCAGCCAAGAGACCCAGTACTTC
TRBV19	TRBD2	.	TRBJ2-3	CASSIRLAGGGSDTQYF	TGTGCCAGTAGTATTAGGCTAGCGGGAGGAGGCTCAGATACGCAGTATTTT
TRBV6-1	.	.	TRBJ2-1	CASRIPSGNEQFF	TGTGCCAGCCGAATACCTAGTGGGAATGAGCAGTTCTTC
TRBV25-1	.	.	TRBJ1-5	CASRGSNQPQHF	TGTGCCAGCAGGGGCTCCAATCAGCCCCAGCATTTT
TRBV15	.	.	TRBJ1-5	CATSRERQVNQPQHF	TGTGCCACCAGCAGAGAAAGGCAGGTCAATCAGCCCCAGCATTTT
TRBV15	TRBD1	.	TRBJ2-7	CATSRGTGGSYEQYF	TGTGCCACCAGCAGAGGGACAGGGGGATCCTACGAGCAGTACTTC
TRBV7-7	TRBD2	.	TRBJ2-2	CASSFRTSGRYAGELFF	TGTGCTAGCAGCTTTAGGACTAGCGGGAGATATGCCGGGGAGCTGTTTTTT
TRBV5-6	.	.	TRBJ2-3	CASSLTTSADTQYF	TGTGCCAGCAGCTTGACGACTAGTGCAGATACGCAGTATTTT
TRBV7-8	.	.	TRBJ1-4	CASSPSQATNEKLFF	TGTGCCAGCAGCCCATCACAGGCAACTAATGAAAAACTGTTTTTT
TRBV9	TRBD1	once	TRBJ2-1	CASSGQGYNEQFF	TGTGCCAGCAGCGGACAGGGATACAATGAGCAGTTCTTC
TRBV4-1	.	.	TRBJ1-1	CASSQGGRREAFF	TGCGCCAGCAGCCAAGGAGGGCGGAGGGAGGCTTTCTTT
TRBV14	TRBD2	few	TRBJ2-3	CASSQGTTTQYF	TGTGCCAGCAGCCAGGGGACTACTACGCAGTATTTT